The 3 T cell receptor beta chains listed next were all sequenced from one sample in a study of blood T cell repertoires in COVID-19. Profiling relied on immunoSEQ multiplex PCR, and the TCRdb table lists in-frame clones only, not all of them. The data hold approximately 170,000 clones, with 65% to 85% observed a single time. Sequenced input: peripheral blood. The receptors were sampled from an older man with active or convalescent COVID-19.

This clone was counted once. The genes are TRBV5-1 and TRBJ1-6, with TRBD1 matching over 7 bases. This CDR3 comprises 16 residues. Germline V gene lookup returns CDR1 SGHRS and CDR2 YFSETQ. V lost 6 bases, J lost 7 bases, and 13 bases stayed unmatched. CDR3 nucleotide sequence: TGCGCCAGCACCACCTCGGCGGGACAGATGAATTCACCCCTCCACTTT. It specifies CASTTSAGQMNSPLHF.

The J gene is TRBJ2-1, the V gene TRBV15; no clear D. V gave up 2 bases and J gave up 0 bases, with 11 bases separating them. The germline gives CDR1 LNHNV, CDR2 YYDKDF (reference sequence). CDR3 size: 16 residues. The CDR3 nucleotides read TGTGCCACCAGCAGAAGCCTCCCTGGCTCCTACAATGAGCAGTTCTTC. Translated: CATSRSLPGSYNEQFF.

V and J are TRBV24-1 and TRBJ2-1, with 7 bases that match TRBD1. There are 13 residues in the CDR3. The J segment lost 2 bases and the V segment lost 8 bases, leaving 2 bases of the junction unmatched. Germline CDR1 reads KGHDR; CDR2 reads SFDVKD. The CDR3: CATTGTAYNEQFF. Written as DNA, the CDR3 is TGTGCCACCACGGGGACAGCCTACAATGAGCAGTTCTTC.